This T cell receptor beta chain originates from a study of blood T cell repertoires in COVID-19. Study-wide context: Acute and convalescent COVID-19 specimens originated in the United States, Italy and Spain. Sample material is recorded as cDNA or gDNA derived from T cells, B-cell-depleted T cells, or PBMCs.

CDR3 size: 13 residues. The germline V gene encodes CDR1 LGHDT and CDR2 YNNKEL (reference sequence). Trimming stripped 4 bases from V and 4 bases from J, with 5 bases between. Under the authors' procedure: Using reference gene primer amplification, nucleated cell counts were estimated. Sequenced by immunoSEQ multiplex PCR; TCRdb stores in-frame clones only, minus some. V and J calls and clone size are those listed in that table; D and trimming were worked out from the DNA. Among 40,000 to 50,000 clones listed, 75% to 90% were seen once. The chain recombines TRBV3-1 (or the pseudogene TRBV3-2) with TRBJ1-6; D gene unclear. The clonotype originates from a young man with active or convalescent COVID-19. The sequencing input was peripheral blood. CDR3 amino acids: CASSPQYNSPLHF. The CDR3 bases are TGTGCCAGCAGCCCCCAGTATAATTCACCCCTCCACTTT.